This T cell receptor (beta chain) was obtained from a study of Ad26.COV2.S vaccination and SARS-CoV-2 variants. At the level of the study: Intramuscularly, Ad26.COV2.S was given either once or twice, 56 days apart.

A word on this clone: The antigen is unknown.

Treatment specified: some 20 received Ad26.COV2.S at low or high dose, single or two shots; a few received placebo; per-sample allocation not given. Samples analyzed were those drawn on day 63 after the first vaccine or placebo injection. CDR1 is SQVTM, CDR2 ANQGSEA, per germline. Trimming took 4 bases from V and 7 from J, leaving 28 bases between them. The CDR3 has 17 residues. Study results and limitations: CD8+ and CD4+ T cells specific for spike reportedly responded with substantial breadth after vaccination. Ad26.COV2.S recipients had broader spike-specific TCRs (P = 0.0014).

The data were produced by immunoSEQ multiplex PCR, yet TCRdb's version contains in-frame clones alone and is incomplete. The data show roughly 700,000 clones, approximately 88% seen once. The sequence derives from a person between 18 and 65 years old who received the Ad26.COV2.S COVID-19 vaccine or a placebo. Sequencing was performed on peripheral blood, taken in a trial of Ad26.COV2.S vaccine versus placebo. The chain employs TRBV29-1 and TRBJ2-5; a possible D gene is TRBD2 (6 bases). The CDR3 spells CSVVEGMVPRDEATQYF. CDR3 DNA: TGCAGCGTTGTGGAGGGGATGGTACCAAGAGACGAAGCGACCCAGTACTTC.